One sample yielded the 13 T cell receptor beta chains listed below, sequenced in a study of cytomegalovirus exposure and HLA in healthy donors (dated by TCRdb to 2016 to 2017). Libraries were constructed by the immunoSEQ multiplex PCR assay. For the multiplex PCR, a mixture combining 60 forward primers for TCR Vbeta segments and 13 reverse primers for TCR Jbeta segments was used. TCRdb retrieved this table from immuneACCESS and kept in-frame rearrangements only. Not all clones are present; in checked studies, unresolved V genes account for under half, and no reason is known for the remainder. The sample's own table lists 30,000 to 45,000 clones. Approximately 10% of the sample comes from the top ten. Sequenced material: PBMCs. The receptors stem from a man aged 40-55 years in good health and CMV-seropositive.

The rearrangement uses TRBV18 and TRBJ2-2; 7 bases are a match to TRBD1. Looked up from germline, CDR1 is KGHSH and CDR2 is LQKENI. This CDR3 has 15 amino acids. J gave up 2 bases and V 3 bases, and 3 bases lay outside the gene matches. CDR3 amino acids: CASSPGTDNTGELFF. In DNA, the CDR3 is TGTGCCAGCTCACCCGGGACAGATAACACCGGGGAGCTGTTTTTT.

This chain joins TRBV7-9 and TRBJ2-7; D gene uncertain. Germline CDR1 reads SEHNR; CDR2 reads FQNEAQ (reference sequence). CDR3 length: 15 residues. V was trimmed by 4 bases and J by 5 bases, leaving 18 bases between them. The CDR3, as DNA: TGTGCCAGCAGCTCCCCAAAGGCTAGGAGTGACGAGCAGTACTTC. Its protein product is CASSSPKARSDEQYF.

V usage is TRBV5-1 and J usage is TRBJ2-1; TRBD1 agrees at 8 bases. The CDR3 consists of 15 residues. The trim removed 4 bases at V and 9 bases at J, leaving 12 bases unmatched. Germline values: CDR1 SGHRS, CDR2 YFSETQ. The CDR3 DNA sequence: TGCGCCAGCAGCCCCTCGGGACAGGTTTCAACTGAGCAGTTCTTC. Protein product: CASSPSGQVSTEQFF.

The V and J genes are TRBV2 and TRBJ2-7; 8 nucleotides align to TRBD1. Germline V lookup: CDR1 SNHLY, CDR2 FYNNEI. This CDR3 has 14 residues. Trimming removed 3 bases from V and 4 bases from J; junction bases left unmatched: 5. CDR3 sequence: CASSDETGAYEQYF. For the CDR3, the DNA is TGTGCCAGCAGTGACGAGACAGGGGCGTACGAGCAGTACTTC.

The chain is built from TRBV25-1 and TRBJ1-3, with TRBD1 matching 9 bases. V lost 6 bases and J lost 3; bases outside the gene matches: 3. The CDR3 is 14 amino acids. Germline values: CDR1 MGHDK, CDR2 SYGVNS. The CDR3 nucleotides read TGTGCCAGCAGCTTGACAGGGGGTGGAAACACCATATATTTT. Protein sequence: CASSLTGGGNTIYF.

The rearrangement joins TRBV29-1 to TRBJ1-4; the D gene is possibly TRBD1 (5 bases). Per the germline V gene, CDR1 is SQVTM and CDR2 is ANQGSEA. With 4 bases removed from V and 0 bases from J, the gap between germline ends came to 12 bases. There are 15 residues in the CDR3. Here the CDR3 reads CSVAAGSSTNEKLFF. The CDR3 DNA follows: TGCAGCGTTGCAGCAGGGTCATCAACTAATGAAAAACTGTTTTTT.

V gene TRBV7-6 combines with J gene TRBJ2-7, with 9 positions matching TRBD1. The germline CDR1 and CDR2 sequences are SGHVS and FNYEAQ. With V trimmed by 6 bases and J by 5 bases, 5 bases remained unmatched. This CDR3 is built from 13 residues. Here the CDR3 reads CASSQRTGDEQYF. CDR3 in DNA: TGTGCCAGCAGTCAACGGACAGGGGACGAGCAGTACTTC.

Here the CDR3 reads CASSLGQGGGELFF. The CDR3 bases are TGTGCCAGCAGCTTGGGACAGGGGGGCGGGGAGCTGTTTTTT. V gene TRBV7-8 combines with J gene TRBJ2-2; 11 bases fit TRBD1. The J segment lost 7 bases and the V segment lost 3 bases, leaving 1 base of the junction unmatched. This CDR3 has 14 residues. Germline assignment: CDR1 SGHVS and CDR2 FQNEAQ.

V usage is TRBV5-1 and J usage is TRBJ2-5; TRBD2 matches 8 bases. This CDR3 region has 13 residues. CDR1 is SGHRS and CDR2 is YFSETQ in the germline V gene. J lost 11 bases, V lost 2 bases, and 8 bases had no gene match. The chain's CDR3 is CASSLRTGGEQYF. In DNA, the CDR3 is TGCGCCAGCAGCTTACGGACCGGGGGGGAGCAGTACTTC.

This rearrangement joins TRBV6-5 to TRBJ2-7, with 11 nucleotides matching TRBD2. The CDR3 is 15 amino acids. V trimming: 6 bases; J trimming: 6 bases; junction bases outside the gene matches: 10. Looked up from germline, CDR1 is MNHEY and CDR2 is SVGAGI. CDR3 protein: CASSRLAGGDGEQYF. CDR3 in DNA: TGTGCCAGCAGCCGATTAGCGGGAGGGGATGGCGAGCAGTACTTC.

The chain is built from TRBV28 and TRBJ1-2; 7 positions agree with TRBD1. CDR1 and CDR2 from the germline V gene are MDHEN and SYDVKM. The CDR3 runs to 15 residues. Trimming took 3 bases from V and 0 from J; bases not matched to a gene: 4. In nucleotides, the CDR3 is TGTGCCAGCAGTTTCGGGACAGCCTCTAACTATGGCTACACCTTC. The encoded protein is CASSFGTASNYGYTF.

This sequence joins TRBV2 and TRBJ2-6, with 9 bases that match TRBD1. The CDR3 sequence is 16 residues long. With V trimmed by 3 bases and J by 2 bases, 2 bases remained unmatched. Germline V gene lookup returns CDR1 SNHLY and CDR2 FYNNEI. CDR3: CASSEGTGTGANVLTF. The CDR3 nucleotides read TGTGCCAGCAGTGAGGGGACAGGGACTGGGGCCAACGTCCTGACTTTC.

V and J are TRBV7-2 and TRBJ2-7; a possible D gene is TRBD2 (5 bases). The germline V and J ends were trimmed by 2 bases and 3 bases, with 8 bases remaining between them. CDR1 and CDR2 (germline): SGHTA, FQGNSA. This CDR3 has 13 residues. The CDR3, as DNA: TGTGCCAGCAGCTTACCTACTAGCTACGAGCAGTACTTC. It translates to CASSLPTSYEQYF.